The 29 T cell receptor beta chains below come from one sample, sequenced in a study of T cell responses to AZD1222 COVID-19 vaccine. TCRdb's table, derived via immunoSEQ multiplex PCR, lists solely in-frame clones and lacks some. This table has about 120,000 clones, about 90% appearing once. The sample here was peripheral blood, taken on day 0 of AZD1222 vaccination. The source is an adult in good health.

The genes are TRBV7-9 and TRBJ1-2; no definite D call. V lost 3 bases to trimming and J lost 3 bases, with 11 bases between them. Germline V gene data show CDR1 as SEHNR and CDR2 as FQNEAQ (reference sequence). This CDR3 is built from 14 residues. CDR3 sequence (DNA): TGTGCCAGCAGCTTGGGCGTCACCGACTATGGCTACACCTTC. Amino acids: CASSLGVTDYGYTF. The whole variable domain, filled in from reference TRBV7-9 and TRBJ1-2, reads DTGVSQNPRHKITKRGQNVTFRCDPISEHNRLYWYRQTLGQGPEFLTYFQNEAQLEKSRLLSDRFSAERPKGSFSTLEIQRTEQGDSAMYLCASSLGVTDYGYTFGSGTRLTVV.

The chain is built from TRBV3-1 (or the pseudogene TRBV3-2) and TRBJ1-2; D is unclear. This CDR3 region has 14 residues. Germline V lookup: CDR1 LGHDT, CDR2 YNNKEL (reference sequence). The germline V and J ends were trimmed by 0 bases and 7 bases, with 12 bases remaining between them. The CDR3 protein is CASSQDFSSTGYTF. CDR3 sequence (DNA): TGTGCCAGCAGCCAAGATTTTAGCAGCACTGGCTACACCTTC.

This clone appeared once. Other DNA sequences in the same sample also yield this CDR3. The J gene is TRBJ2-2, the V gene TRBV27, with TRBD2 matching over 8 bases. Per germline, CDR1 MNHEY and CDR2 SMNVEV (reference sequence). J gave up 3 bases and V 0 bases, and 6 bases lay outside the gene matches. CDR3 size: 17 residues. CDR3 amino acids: CASSLSYGRAHTGELFF. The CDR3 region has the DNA TGTGCCAGCAGTTTATCGTACGGGAGGGCCCACACCGGGGAGCTGTTTTTT.

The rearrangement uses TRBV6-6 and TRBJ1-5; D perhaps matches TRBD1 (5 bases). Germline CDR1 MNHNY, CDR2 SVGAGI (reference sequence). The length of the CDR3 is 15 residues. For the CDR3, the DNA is TGTGCAGTTAAGCCGGGACTTAGTAGCAATCAGCCCCAGCATTTT. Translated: CAVKPGLSSNQPQHF.

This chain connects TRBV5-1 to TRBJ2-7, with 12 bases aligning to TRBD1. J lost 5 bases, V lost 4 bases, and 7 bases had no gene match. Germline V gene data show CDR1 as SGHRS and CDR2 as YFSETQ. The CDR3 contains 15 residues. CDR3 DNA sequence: TGCGCCAGCAGCCAATCCGGGACAGGGGGCGACGAGCAGTACTTC. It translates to CASSQSGTGGDEQYF.

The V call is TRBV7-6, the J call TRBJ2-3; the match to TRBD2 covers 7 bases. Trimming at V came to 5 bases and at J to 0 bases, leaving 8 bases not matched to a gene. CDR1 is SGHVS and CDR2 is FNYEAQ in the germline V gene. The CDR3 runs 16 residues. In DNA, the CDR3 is TGTGCCAGCAGCGCCGTCGGCGGGAGTAGCACAGATACGCAGTATTTT. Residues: CASSAVGGSSTDTQYF. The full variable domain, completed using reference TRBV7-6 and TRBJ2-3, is GAGVSQSPRYKVTKRGQDVALRCDPISGHVSLYWYRQALGQGPEFLTYFNYEAQQDKSGLPNDRFSAERPEGSISTLTIQRTEQRDSAMYRCASSAVGGSSTDTQYFGPGTRLTVL.

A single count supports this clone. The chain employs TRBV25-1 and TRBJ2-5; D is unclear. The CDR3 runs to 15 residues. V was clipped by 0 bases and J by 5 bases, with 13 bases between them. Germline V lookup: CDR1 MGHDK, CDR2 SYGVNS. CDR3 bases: TGTGCCAGCAGTGAATATCCCTCCGGCGACGAGACCCAGTACTTC. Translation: CASSEYPSGDETQYF.

CDR3 bases: TGTGCCAGCACCGCAGCGACGGGCCCCTATGGCTACACCTTC. The encoded protein is CASTAATGPYGYTF. The chain combines TRBV5-4 with TRBJ1-2, with D uncertain. In germline, CDR1 is SGHNT, CDR2 YYREEE (reference sequence). The CDR3 is made up of 14 amino acids. V was trimmed by 6 bases and J by 4 bases, leaving 16 bases between them.

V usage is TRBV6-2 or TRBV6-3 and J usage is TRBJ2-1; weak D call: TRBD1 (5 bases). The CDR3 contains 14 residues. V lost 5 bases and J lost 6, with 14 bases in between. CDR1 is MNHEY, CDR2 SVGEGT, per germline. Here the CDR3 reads CASSHQGMGNEQFF. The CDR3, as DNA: TGTGCCAGCAGTCACCAGGGCATGGGCAATGAGCAGTTCTTC.

As DNA, the CDR3 is TGTGCCAGCAGTGAAGACAGGAGACCTAATTACTATGGCTACACCTTC. Its protein product is CASSEDRRPNYYGYTF. The chain combines TRBV6-1 with TRBJ1-2; D is possibly TRBD1 (5 bases). This CDR3 has 16 residues. Germline assignment: CDR1 MNHNS and CDR2 SASEGT. V lost 1 base to trimming and J lost 3 bases, with 15 bases between them.

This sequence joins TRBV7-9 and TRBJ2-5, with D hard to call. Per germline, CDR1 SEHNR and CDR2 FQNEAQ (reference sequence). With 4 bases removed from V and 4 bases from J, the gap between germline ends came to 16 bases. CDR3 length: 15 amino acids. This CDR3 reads CASSSRLGPLETQYF. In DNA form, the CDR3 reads TGTGCCAGCAGCTCCCGTTTAGGTCCTTTAGAGACCCAGTACTTC.

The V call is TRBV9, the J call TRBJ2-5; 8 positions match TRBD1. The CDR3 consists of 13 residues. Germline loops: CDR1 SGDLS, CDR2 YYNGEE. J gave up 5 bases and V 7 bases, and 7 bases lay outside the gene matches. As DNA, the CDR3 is TGTGCCAGCGGAGAGACAGGGGCGGAGACCCAGTACTTC. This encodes CASGETGAETQYF.

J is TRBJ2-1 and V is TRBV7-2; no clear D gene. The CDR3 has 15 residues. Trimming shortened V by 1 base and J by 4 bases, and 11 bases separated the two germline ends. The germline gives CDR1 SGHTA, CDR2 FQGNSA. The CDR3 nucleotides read TGTGCCAGCAGCTTAGTCCCCAGCGAATACAATGAGCAGTTCTTC. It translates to CASSLVPSEYNEQFF.

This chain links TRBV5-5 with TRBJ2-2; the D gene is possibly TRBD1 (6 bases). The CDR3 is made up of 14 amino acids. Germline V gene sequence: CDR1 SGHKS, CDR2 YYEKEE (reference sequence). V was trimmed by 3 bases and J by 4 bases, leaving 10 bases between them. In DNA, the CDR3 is TGTGCCAGCAGCTCCCTCAGGGGCACCGGGGAGCTGTTTTTT. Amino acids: CASSSLRGTGELFF.

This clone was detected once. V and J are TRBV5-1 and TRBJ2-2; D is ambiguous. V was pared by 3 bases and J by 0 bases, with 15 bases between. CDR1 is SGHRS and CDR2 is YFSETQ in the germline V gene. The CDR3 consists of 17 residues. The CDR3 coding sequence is TGCGCCAGCAGCTCACACTCGGACGGTCCGAACACCGGGGAGCTGTTTTTT. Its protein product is CASSSHSDGPNTGELFF.

The CDR3 sequence: CASSFVLRDVYNSPLHF. In nucleotides, the CDR3 is TGTGCCAGCAGCTTTGTTCTTCGGGACGTGTATAATTCACCCCTCCACTTT. This chain links TRBV12-1 with TRBJ1-6. TRBV12-1 represents a pseudogene. The CDR3 covers 17 residues.

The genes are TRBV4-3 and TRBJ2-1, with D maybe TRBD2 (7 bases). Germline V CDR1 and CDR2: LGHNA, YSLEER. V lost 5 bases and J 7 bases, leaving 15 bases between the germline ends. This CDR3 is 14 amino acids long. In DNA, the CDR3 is TGCGCCAGCAGCGGCGGGAGTAGGGGGAATGAGCAGTTCTTC. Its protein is CASSGGSRGNEQFF.

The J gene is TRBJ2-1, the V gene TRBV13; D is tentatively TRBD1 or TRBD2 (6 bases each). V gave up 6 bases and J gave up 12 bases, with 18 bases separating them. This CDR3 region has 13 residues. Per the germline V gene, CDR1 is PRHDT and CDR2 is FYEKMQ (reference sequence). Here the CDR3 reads CASSWGAAGVQFF. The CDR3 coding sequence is TGTGCCAGCAGTTGGGGGGCAGCCGGGGTGCAGTTCTTC.

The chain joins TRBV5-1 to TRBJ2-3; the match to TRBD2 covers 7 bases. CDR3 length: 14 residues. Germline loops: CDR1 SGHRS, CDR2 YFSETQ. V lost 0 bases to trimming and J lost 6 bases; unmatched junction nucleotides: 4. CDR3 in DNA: TGCGCCAGCAGCTTGGTTAGCGGGCGGGATACGCAGTATTTT. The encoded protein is CASSLVSGRDTQYF.

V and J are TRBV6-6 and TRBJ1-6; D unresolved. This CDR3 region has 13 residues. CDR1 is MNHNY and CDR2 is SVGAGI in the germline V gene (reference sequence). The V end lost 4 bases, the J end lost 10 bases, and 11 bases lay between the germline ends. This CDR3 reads CASSSTVSSPLHF. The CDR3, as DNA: TGTGCCAGCAGTTCTACAGTTTCCTCACCCCTCCACTTT.

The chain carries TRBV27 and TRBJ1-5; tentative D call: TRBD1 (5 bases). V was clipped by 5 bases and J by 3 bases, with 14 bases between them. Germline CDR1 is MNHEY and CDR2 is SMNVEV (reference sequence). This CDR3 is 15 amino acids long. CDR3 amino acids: CASSPQTGLNQPQHF. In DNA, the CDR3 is TGTGCCAGCAGTCCCCAAACGGGGCTCAATCAGCCCCAGCATTTT.

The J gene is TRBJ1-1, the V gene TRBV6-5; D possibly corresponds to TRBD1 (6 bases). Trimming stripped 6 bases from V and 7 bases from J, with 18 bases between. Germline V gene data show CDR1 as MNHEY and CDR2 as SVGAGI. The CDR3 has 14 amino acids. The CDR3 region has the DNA TGTGCCAGCAGCTTAGGACAGTGGGCTATTGAAGCTTTCTTT. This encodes CASSLGQWAIEAFF.

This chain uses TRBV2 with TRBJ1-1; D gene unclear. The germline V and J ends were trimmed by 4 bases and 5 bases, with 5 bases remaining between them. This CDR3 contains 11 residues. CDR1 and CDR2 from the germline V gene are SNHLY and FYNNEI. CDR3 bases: TGTGCCAGCAGTGCGTGGACTGAAGCTTTCTTT. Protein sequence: CASSAWTEAFF.

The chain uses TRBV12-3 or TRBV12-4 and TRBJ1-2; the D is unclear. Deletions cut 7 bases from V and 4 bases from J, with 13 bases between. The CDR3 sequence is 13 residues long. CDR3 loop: CASTPLTGYGYTF. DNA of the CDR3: TGTGCCAGCACCCCTCTCACGGGCTATGGCTACACCTTC.

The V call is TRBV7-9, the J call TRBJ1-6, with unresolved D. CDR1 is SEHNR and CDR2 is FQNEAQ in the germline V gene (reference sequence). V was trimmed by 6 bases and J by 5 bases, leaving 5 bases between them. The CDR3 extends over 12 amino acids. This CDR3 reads CASSSDNSPLHF. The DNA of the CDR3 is TGTGCCAGCAGTTCCGATAATTCACCCCTCCACTTT.

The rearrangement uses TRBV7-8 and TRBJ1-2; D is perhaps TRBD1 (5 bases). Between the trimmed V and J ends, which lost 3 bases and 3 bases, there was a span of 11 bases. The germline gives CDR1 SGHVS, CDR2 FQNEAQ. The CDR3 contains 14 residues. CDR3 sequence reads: CASSFDRGDYGYTF. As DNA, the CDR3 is TGTGCCAGCAGCTTCGACCGGGGGGACTATGGCTACACCTTC.

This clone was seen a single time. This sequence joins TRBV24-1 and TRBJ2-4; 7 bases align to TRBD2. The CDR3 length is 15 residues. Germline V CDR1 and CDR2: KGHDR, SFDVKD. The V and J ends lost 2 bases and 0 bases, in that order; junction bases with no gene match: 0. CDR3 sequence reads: CATSDSGGAKNIQYF. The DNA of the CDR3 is TGTGCCACCAGTGATTCGGGGGGAGCCAAAAACATTCAGTACTTC.

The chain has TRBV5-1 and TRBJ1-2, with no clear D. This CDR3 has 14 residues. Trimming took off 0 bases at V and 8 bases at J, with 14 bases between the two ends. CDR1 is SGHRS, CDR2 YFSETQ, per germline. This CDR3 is CASSLAGDPGGYTF. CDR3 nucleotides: TGCGCCAGCAGCTTGGCGGGAGACCCCGGAGGCTACACCTTC.

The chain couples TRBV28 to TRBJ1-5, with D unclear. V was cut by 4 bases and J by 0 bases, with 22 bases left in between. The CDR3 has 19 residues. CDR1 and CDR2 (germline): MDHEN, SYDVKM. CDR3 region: CASSSPLTSTVYSNQPQHF. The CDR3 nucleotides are TGTGCCAGCAGTTCCCCCCTTACTTCGACGGTTTATAGCAATCAGCCCCAGCATTTT.